This T cell receptor (beta chain) derives from a study of blood T cell repertoires in COVID-19. Details on this clone: Additional DNA sequences in this sample encode the identical CDR3.

This CDR3 comprises 13 residues. Trimming removed 6 bases from V and 2 bases from J; junction bases left unmatched: 4. Germline V gene lookup returns CDR1 SQVTM and CDR2 ANQGSEA. Sequencing used immunoSEQ multiplex PCR; TCRdb keeps in-frame clones, though not all of them. The sample lists about 250,000 clones; approximately 84% were seen once. The source is a man between 45 and 60 years old with active or convalescent COVID-19. The V call is TRBV29-1, the J call TRBJ1-1; 9 bases are a match to TRBD1. The specimen sequenced was peripheral blood. CDR3 loop: CSVSTGGNTEAFF. CDR3 in DNA: TGCAGCGTATCGACAGGGGGAAACACTGAAGCTTTCTTT.